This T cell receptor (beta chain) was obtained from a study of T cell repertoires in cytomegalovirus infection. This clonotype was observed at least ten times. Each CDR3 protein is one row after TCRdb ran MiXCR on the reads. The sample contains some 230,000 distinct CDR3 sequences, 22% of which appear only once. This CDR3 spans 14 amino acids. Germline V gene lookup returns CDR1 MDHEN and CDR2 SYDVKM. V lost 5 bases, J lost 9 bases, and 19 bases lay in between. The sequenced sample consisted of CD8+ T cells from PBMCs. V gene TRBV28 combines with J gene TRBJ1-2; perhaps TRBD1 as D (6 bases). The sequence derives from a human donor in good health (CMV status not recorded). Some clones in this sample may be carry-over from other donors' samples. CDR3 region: CASSLQQGILSYTF. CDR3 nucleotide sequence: TGTGCCAGCAGTCTACAACAGGGTATTTTAAGCTACACCTTC.